This T cell receptor beta chain was captured by sequencing in a study of shared clonotypes between healthy human individuals. V dropped 2 bases and J dropped 5 bases, with 14 bases sitting between them. CDR1 and CDR2 from the germline V gene are MNHNY and SVGAGI (reference sequence). The CDR3 covers 15 residues. Study-level results: The genetic and exposure-history diversity represented was limited by few donors. Read depth was anticipated to influence clonotype sharing among donors.

The repertoire was sequenced with immunoSEQ multiplex PCR; TCRdb's copy has only in-frame clones and lacks some. The table lists more than 1.2 million clones, roughly 98.5% of them singletons. Details on this clone: Its antigen remains unknown.

The chain links TRBV6-6 to TRBJ2-3; D is perhaps TRBD2 (6 bases). The source material was naive CD4+ T cells sorted from blood. Subset in this sample: CD45RA+ positively selected. The origin of this receptor is a man aged 25 to 40 in good health. The CDR3 reads CASSYTGVSGDTQYF. CDR3 coding DNA: TGTGCCAGCAGTTACACGGGGGTCTCGGGAGATACGCAGTATTTT.